The 27 T cell receptor beta chains below all came from one sample that was sequenced in a study of PD-L1 blockade in urothelial cancer. Sample time point: pretreatment peripheral blood. TCRdb's copy holds only in-frame clones and misses some; the assay was immunoSEQ multiplex PCR. There are some 45,000 clones in the sample; approximately 90% occur only once, and 25% lies in the top ten. Material: PBMCs, obtained around atezolizumab (anti-PD-L1) treatment. These receptor sequences come from a donor at least 40 years old with urothelial cancer.

The rearrangement uses TRBV7-9 and TRBJ1-2; 7 bases are a match to TRBD1. Germline trimming cut 5 bases from V and 7 bases from J; bases unmatched to any gene: 10. This CDR3 region has 14 residues. CDR1 SEHNR and CDR2 FQNEAQ come from the germline V gene (reference sequence). DNA of the CDR3: TGTGCCAGCAGCCCCGACCAGGGGGTGGGTGGCTACACCTTC. Its protein is CASSPDQGVGGYTF.

This chain connects TRBV5-1 to TRBJ2-3; D gene uncertain. The V gene lost 6 bases and the J gene lost 1 base, with 9 bases spanning the gap. Germline-derived CDR1 and CDR2 are SGHRS and YFSETQ. CDR3 size: 13 residues. Here the CDR3 reads CASTPGGTDTQYF. The CDR3 DNA is TGCGCCAGCACACCTGGAGGCACAGATACGCAGTATTTT.

This chain connects TRBV29-1 to TRBJ1-2; 8 bases map to TRBD1. This CDR3 comprises 15 residues. Germline trimming cut 1 base from V and 8 bases from J; bases unmatched to any gene: 12. Germline V gene data show CDR1 as SQVTM and CDR2 as ANQGSEA. For the CDR3, the DNA is TGCAGCGTTGAAGGCGGCTGGACAGGGCCTTCGGGCTACACCTTC. It codes for CSVEGGWTGPSGYTF.

V usage is TRBV19 and J usage is TRBJ1-1, with TRBD1 as a possible D gene (6 bases). With 9 bases removed from V and 2 bases from J, the gap between germline ends came to 13 bases. The length of the CDR3 is 13 residues. The germline V gene has CDR1 LNHDA and CDR2 SQIVND (reference sequence). The CDR3 loop reads CASRLRGNTEAFF. The CDR3 nucleotides read TGTGCCAGCCGCCTCAGGGGAAACACTGAAGCTTTCTTT.

A single count supports this clone. V gene TRBV6-5 combines with J gene TRBJ2-2, with TRBD1 matching over 10 bases. CDR3 length: 14 residues. J lost 13 bases, V lost 3 bases, and 8 bases had no gene match. Per the germline V gene, CDR1 is MNHEY and CDR2 is SVGAGI. The chain's CDR3 is CASSYWDRGQALFF. CDR3 nucleotide sequence: TGTGCCAGCAGTTATTGGGACAGGGGCCAGGCGCTGTTTTTT.

The gene calls are TRBV9 and TRBJ2-7; 9 bases align to TRBD2. Germline lookup yields CDR1 SGDLS and CDR2 YYNGEE. V shed 0 bases, J shed 2 bases, and the junction held 6 bases outside the gene matches. This CDR3 has 16 amino acids. The CDR3 bases are TGTGCCAGCAGCGTAGGAGCGGGGGGCGCAGCCTACGAGCAGTACTTC. It encodes CASSVGAGGAAYEQYF.

The chain joins TRBV19 to TRBJ1-1, with TRBD1 identical over 7 bases. Germline V lookup: CDR1 LNHDA, CDR2 SQIVND (reference sequence). V shed 1 base and J 5 bases; nucleotides not matched to a gene: 10. The CDR3 consists of 16 residues. The CDR3 sequence: CASSIVGRQGGTEAFF. CDR3 nucleotides: TGTGCCAGTAGTATAGTTGGCCGACAGGGTGGGACTGAAGCTTTCTTT.

V is TRBV5-1 and J is TRBJ2-1; weak D call: TRBD2 (6 bases). The CDR3 runs 15 residues. Per the germline V gene, CDR1 is SGHRS and CDR2 is YFSETQ. V was cut by 3 bases and J by 8 bases, with 18 bases left in between. CDR3 DNA: TGCGCCAGCAGCTCCGGGACTCCCGTCGGGGATGAGCAGTTCTTC. Translated: CASSSGTPVGDEQFF.

The chain joins TRBV18 to TRBJ2-7; possibly TRBD1 for D (6 bases). V was clipped by 3 bases and J by 3 bases, with 9 bases between them. Germline assignment: CDR1 KGHSH and CDR2 LQKENI. This CDR3 is built from 13 residues. In DNA, the CDR3 is TGTGCCAGCTCACCCTGGACAGTCTACGAGCAGTACTTC. Translation: CASSPWTVYEQYF.

The genes are TRBV6-4 and TRBJ1-1; D gene ambiguous. Germline V lookup: CDR1 MRHNA, CDR2 SNTAGT. This CDR3 contains 15 residues. V was pared by 6 bases and J by 0 bases, with 14 bases between. CDR3 sequence: CASSPGSSMNTEAFF. The DNA for the CDR3 is TGTGCCAGCAGCCCCGGGAGCTCCATGAACACTGAAGCTTTCTTT.

This clone was picked up one time. V gene TRBV7-9 combines with J gene TRBJ2-5; tentative D call: TRBD1 (5 bases). The CDR3 totals 15 residues. The germline V and J ends were trimmed by 5 bases and 1 base, with 14 bases remaining between them. Germline V gene lookup returns CDR1 SEHNR and CDR2 FQNEAQ (reference sequence). CDR3: CASSPKRQIQETQYF. For the CDR3, the DNA is TGTGCCAGCAGCCCCAAAAGACAGATCCAAGAGACCCAGTACTTC.

A remark on this clone: The sample has other DNA sequences that encode this CDR3 too. This rearrangement joins TRBV25-1 to TRBJ1-1, with D maybe TRBD1 (6 bases). The V end lost 7 bases, the J end lost 3 bases, and 12 bases lay between the germline ends. The germline CDR1 and CDR2 sequences are MGHDK and SYGVNS. CDR3 length: 13 amino acids. CDR3 bases: TGTGCCAGCACGAGGGGGGGTTACACTGAAGCTTTCTTT. Translating gives CASTRGGYTEAFF.

The rearrangement joins TRBV7-2 to TRBJ1-2; 9 bases match TRBD1. Per the germline V gene, CDR1 is SGHTA and CDR2 is FQGNSA. Germline trimming cut 5 bases from V and 8 bases from J; bases unmatched to any gene: 9. The CDR3 extends over 14 amino acids. The CDR3 here is CASSHGQGRGGYTF. In DNA, the CDR3 is TGTGCCAGCAGCCACGGACAGGGGCGAGGCGGCTACACCTTC. Complete variable domain (other parts from reference TRBV7-2 and TRBJ1-2): GAGVSQSPSNKVTEKGKDVELRCDPISGHTALYWYRQSLGQGLEFLIYFQGNSAPDKSGLPSDRFSAERTGGSVSTLTIQRTQQEDSAVYLCASSHGQGRGGYTFGSGTRLTVV.

This chain uses TRBV11-1 with TRBJ2-2, with 8 bases matching TRBD1. This CDR3 contains 17 residues. Trimming removed 1 base from V and 0 bases from J; junction bases left unmatched: 4. Germline-derived CDR1 and CDR2 are SGHAT and FQDESV (reference sequence). CDR3 amino acids: CASSLGAGGANTGELFF. In DNA, the CDR3 is TGTGCCAGCAGCTTAGGGGCAGGGGGCGCGAACACCGGGGAGCTGTTTTTT.

The J gene is TRBJ2-2, the V gene TRBV15, with D possibly being TRBD2 (6 bases). Germline V gene data show CDR1 as LNHNV and CDR2 as YYDKDF (reference sequence). V gave up 5 bases and J gave up 5 bases, with 12 bases separating them. There are 14 residues in the CDR3. CDR3 region: CATSSGDFTGELFF. The CDR3 bases are TGTGCCACCAGCTCGGGGGATTTTACCGGGGAGCTGTTTTTT.

The rearrangement uses TRBV18 and TRBJ2-1, with D perhaps matching TRBD2 (8 bases). This CDR3 is 16 amino acids long. Germline CDR1 KGHSH, CDR2 LQKENI. The V end lost 6 bases, the J end lost 3 bases, and 18 bases lay between the germline ends. CDR3 bases: TGTGCCAGCTCTCAAAGGGGGCTAGCGGGCTACAATGAGCAGTTCTTC. Its protein product is CASSQRGLAGYNEQFF.

The V and J genes are TRBV2 and TRBJ1-2; 7 bases are a match to TRBD1. This CDR3 region has 13 residues. Germline V gives CDR1 SNHLY, CDR2 FYNNEI. The ends lost 5 bases at V and 7 bases at J; junction bases unmatched: 7. As DNA, the CDR3 is TGTGCCAGCAGTTCCTTGACAGGGTCTGGCTACACCTTC. Protein: CASSSLTGSGYTF.

The chain combines TRBV7-2 with TRBJ2-7; TRBD1 is a possible D gene (6 bases). V lost 1 base and J 9 bases, leaving 19 bases between the germline ends. Germline V gene sequence: CDR1 SGHTA, CDR2 FQGNSA. The CDR3 has 15 amino acids. The CDR3: CASSLGQGYRAGQYF. The DNA for the CDR3 is TGTGCCAGCAGCTTAGGGCAGGGGTACAGGGCAGGGCAGTACTTC.

The gene calls are TRBV7-2 and TRBJ2-2; 14 nucleotides agree with TRBD2. The CDR3 is made up of 16 amino acids. Germline loops: CDR1 SGHTA, CDR2 FQGNSA. J lost 9 bases, V lost 3 bases, and 6 bases had no gene match. CDR3 DNA: TGTGCCAGCAGCTTCGAAGGACTAGCGGGAGGTCGGGAGCTGTTTTTT. Amino acids: CASSFEGLAGGRELFF.

The V call is TRBV30, the J call TRBJ1-4; D is uncertain. The CDR3 runs to 13 residues. Trimming cost V 0 bases and J 4 bases, with 6 bases left between them. The germline gives CDR1 GTSNPN, CDR2 SVGIG (reference sequence). CDR3 coding DNA: TGTGCCTGGAGTGTGAGGTTTAATGAAAAACTGTTTTTT. It encodes CAWSVRFNEKLFF.

The CDR3 DNA follows: TGTGCCAGCAGGCCCAGGGTCGGGACAGGGGGCGATACGCAGTATTTT. Amino acids: CASRPRVGTGGDTQYF. V and J are TRBV6-6 and TRBJ2-3; 12 positions agree with TRBD1. Germline trimming cut 6 bases from V and 6 bases from J; bases unmatched to any gene: 10. CDR3 length: 16 residues. In germline, CDR1 is MNHNY, CDR2 SVGAGI (reference sequence).

The chain recombines TRBV7-2 with TRBJ2-1; the match to TRBD2 covers 11 bases. J gave up 9 bases and V 4 bases, and 11 bases lay outside the gene matches. The CDR3 covers 16 residues. Germline CDR1 SGHTA, CDR2 FQGNSA. The CDR3 loop reads CASSSFGTSGGGEQFF. CDR3 bases: TGTGCCAGCAGCTCGTTCGGGACTAGCGGCGGGGGTGAGCAGTTCTTC.

This clone was counted between two and nine times. The chain has TRBV30 and TRBJ2-7; 10 positions agree with TRBD2. V lost 7 bases to trimming and J lost 6 bases; unmatched junction nucleotides: 6. Germline V lookup: CDR1 GTSNPN, CDR2 SVGIG (reference sequence). The CDR3 is 12 residues long. CDR3 DNA sequence: TGTGCCTCTAGCGGGGGCTCGGGCGAGCAGTACTTC. Translation: CASSGGSGEQYF.

J is TRBJ2-1 and V is TRBV9; 10 nucleotides agree with TRBD2. The V and J ends lost 2 bases and 5 bases, in that order; junction bases with no gene match: 13. The germline CDR1 and CDR2 sequences are SGDLS and YYNGEE. There are 18 residues in the CDR3. The CDR3 is CASSVGLAGEARNNEQFF. CDR3 DNA sequence: TGTGCCAGCAGCGTCGGGCTAGCGGGAGAGGCCCGAAACAATGAGCAGTTCTTC.

This sequence joins TRBV9 and TRBJ2-7; possibly TRBD2 for D (5 bases). The CDR3 totals 16 residues. From germline, CDR1 is SGDLS and CDR2 YYNGEE. The ends were cut back, 3 bases at V and 6 bases at J, with 22 bases in the middle. CDR3 DNA sequence: TGTGCCAGCAGCGCCGGACTTGTCCCTCTGGGTGGCGAGCAGTACTTC. Translation gives CASSAGLVPLGGEQYF.

J is TRBJ2-5 and V is TRBV18; a possible D gene is TRBD1 (6 bases). The CDR3 has 13 amino acids. Trimming pared 3 bases from V and 3 bases from J, leaving 8 bases between. From germline, CDR1 is KGHSH and CDR2 LQKENI. The chain's CDR3 is CASSPRQEETQYF. CDR3 in DNA: TGTGCCAGCTCACCTCGACAGGAAGAGACCCAGTACTTC.

This chain connects TRBV28 to TRBJ2-7; tentative D call: TRBD1 (6 bases). Germline CDR1 reads MDHEN; CDR2 reads SYDVKM. V lost 2 bases and J 2 bases, leaving 13 bases between the germline ends. The CDR3 sequence is 15 residues long. CDR3 nucleotides: TGTGCCAGCAGTTTAGGGACAAGGGGGACCTACGAGCAGTACTTC. Its translation: CASSLGTRGTYEQYF.